The 2 T cell receptor beta chains below were found in one sample sequenced in a study of shared clonotypes between healthy human individuals. Sequencing was performed with immunoSEQ multiplex PCR; in TCRdb, only in-frame clones are kept and a portion is missing. Of around 2.3 million clones in the sample, nearly 97% were seen once. Sequenced input: naive CD4+ T cells sorted from blood. Described subset: CD45RA+ positively selected. All receptors derive from a man younger than 35 in good health.

The rearrangement uses TRBV13 and TRBJ1-3; D might be TRBD1 (5 bases). The CDR3 loop spans 14 amino acids. Germline V gene data show CDR1 as PRHDT and CDR2 as FYEKMQ (reference sequence). V lost 6 bases and J 3 bases, leaving 12 bases between the germline ends. CDR3 amino acids: CASRRGGYGNTIYF. The DNA of the CDR3 is TGTGCCAGCAGACGCGGGGGTTATGGAAACACCATATATTTT.

This chain uses TRBV2 with TRBJ2-4; D might be TRBD2 (6 bases). Trimming took off 4 bases at V and 15 bases at J, with 19 bases between the two ends. There are 13 residues in the CDR3. The germline V gene has CDR1 SNHLY and CDR2 FYNNEI. CDR3 DNA sequence: TGTGCCAGCAGTGGTTTATCGGGGGAGTGGGGGTACTTC. This translates into CASSGLSGEWGYF.